Included here is one TCR beta chain sequence, with context. The antigen is unknown. The CDR3 contains 14 residues. Germline CDR1 is KGHSH and CDR2 is LQKENI. The V and J ends lost 4 bases and 4 bases, in that order; junction bases with no gene match: 5. The sample is drawn from a study of cytomegalovirus exposure and HLA in healthy donors. Study-wide results and limits: Most TCR sequences showed up rarely, but some public TCRs showed up in many donors.

Clones were sequenced by immunoSEQ multiplex PCR, and TCRdb holds only the in-frame ones, with some missing. The profile shows about 150,000 clones, around nine tenths of them singletons. The source is a man younger than 30 in good health and CMV-seropositive. The sequenced sample was PBMCs. V gene TRBV18 combines with J gene TRBJ2-3, with 7 bases fitting TRBD1. DNA for the CDR3: TGTGCCAGCTCACTACGACAGGGCGCAGATACGCAGTATTTT. As protein: CASSLRQGADTQYF.